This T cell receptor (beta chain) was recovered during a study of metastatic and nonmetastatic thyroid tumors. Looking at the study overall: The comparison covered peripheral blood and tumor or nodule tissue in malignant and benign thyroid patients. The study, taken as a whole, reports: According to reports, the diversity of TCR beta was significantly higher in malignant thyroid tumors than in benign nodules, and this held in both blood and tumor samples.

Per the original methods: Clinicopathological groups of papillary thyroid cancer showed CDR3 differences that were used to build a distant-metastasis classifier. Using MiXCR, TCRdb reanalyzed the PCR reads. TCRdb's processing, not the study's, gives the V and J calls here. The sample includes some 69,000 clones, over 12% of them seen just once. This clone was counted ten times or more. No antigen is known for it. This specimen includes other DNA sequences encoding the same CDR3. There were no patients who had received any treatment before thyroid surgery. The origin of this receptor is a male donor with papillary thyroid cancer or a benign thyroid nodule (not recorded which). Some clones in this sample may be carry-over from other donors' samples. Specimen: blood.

The CDR3 bases are TGTGCCAGCAGTGCCCGACTAGCGGGAGACTTCACAGATACGCAGTATTTT. Amino acid sequence: CASSARLAGDFTDTQYF. The chain is built from TRBV2 and TRBJ2-3, with TRBD2 matching 12 bases. Trimming took 4 bases from V and 2 from J; bases not matched to a gene: 7. Germline CDR1 SNHLY, CDR2 FYNNEI. The CDR3 is made up of 17 amino acids.